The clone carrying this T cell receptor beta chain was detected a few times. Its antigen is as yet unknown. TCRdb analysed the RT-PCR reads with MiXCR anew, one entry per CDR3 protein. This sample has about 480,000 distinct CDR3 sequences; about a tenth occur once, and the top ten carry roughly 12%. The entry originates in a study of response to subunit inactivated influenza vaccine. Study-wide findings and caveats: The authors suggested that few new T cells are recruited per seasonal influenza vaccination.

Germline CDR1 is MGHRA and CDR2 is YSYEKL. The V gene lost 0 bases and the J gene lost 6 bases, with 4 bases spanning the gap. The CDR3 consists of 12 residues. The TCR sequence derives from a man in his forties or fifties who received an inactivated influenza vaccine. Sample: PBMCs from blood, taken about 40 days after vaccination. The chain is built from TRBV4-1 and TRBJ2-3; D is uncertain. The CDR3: CASSQDKDTQYF. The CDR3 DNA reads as TGCGCCAGCAGCCAAGATAAGGATACGCAGTATTTT.